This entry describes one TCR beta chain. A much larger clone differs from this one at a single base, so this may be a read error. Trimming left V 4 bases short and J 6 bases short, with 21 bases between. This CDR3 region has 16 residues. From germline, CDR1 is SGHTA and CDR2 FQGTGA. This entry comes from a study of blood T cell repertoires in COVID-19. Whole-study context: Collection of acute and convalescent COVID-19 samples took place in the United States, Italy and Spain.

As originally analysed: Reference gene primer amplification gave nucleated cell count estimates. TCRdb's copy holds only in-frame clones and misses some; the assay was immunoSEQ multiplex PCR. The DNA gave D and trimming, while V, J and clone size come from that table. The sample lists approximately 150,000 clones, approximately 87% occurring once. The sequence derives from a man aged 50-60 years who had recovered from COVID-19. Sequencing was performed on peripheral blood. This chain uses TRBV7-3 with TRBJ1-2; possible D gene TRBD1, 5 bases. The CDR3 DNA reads TGTGCCAGCAGCTATACTCCTACGACAGAGGACCATGGCTACACCTTC. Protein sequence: CASSYTPTTEDHGYTF.